This entry describes one T cell receptor beta chain. What it binds is not known. This CDR3 is built from 15 residues. Germline V gives CDR1 ENHRY, CDR2 SYGVKD. V dropped 4 bases and J dropped 3; count of bases not matched to a gene: 6. The data were taken from a study of cytomegalovirus exposure and HLA in healthy donors. Points from the study as a whole: A link between a missense DCLRE1C variant and TCR beta V- and J-gene trimming emerged from a later analysis.

With 60 Vbeta and 13 Jbeta primers, the PCR was carried out. Clones were read by immunoSEQ multiplex PCR, and TCRdb kept only the in-frame ones, dropping some. In all, the sample yields 200,000 to 250,000 clones. The chain employs TRBV10-3 and TRBJ2-7; 10 bases are shared with TRBD1. This TCR was recovered from a girl aged 2-10 years in good health and CMV-seropositive. Input material: PBMCs. The CDR3 protein is CAISVLTGGIYEQYF. CDR3 DNA sequence: TGTGCCATCAGTGTCTTGACAGGGGGCATCTACGAGCAGTACTTC.